These 19 T cell receptor beta chains share one sample of origin, sequenced in a study of T cell responses to AZD1222 COVID-19 vaccine. TCRdb's table, derived via immunoSEQ multiplex PCR, lists solely in-frame clones and lacks some. The profile covers some 100,000 clones, with roughly nine tenths appearing a single time and more than 2% taken by the ten largest. The sample consisted of peripheral blood, taken 28 days after the second AZD1222 dose. These receptors were collected from an adult who received the AZD1222 COVID-19 vaccine.

The V gene is TRBV7-9, the J gene TRBJ2-7; the match to TRBD1 covers 7 bases. V was pared by 1 base and J by 6 bases, with 3 bases of the junction left unmatched. This CDR3 has 13 residues. From germline, CDR1 is SEHNR and CDR2 FQNEAQ (reference sequence). The CDR3, as DNA: TGTGCCAGCAGCTTAGTCGCAGGGGGCGAGCAGTACTTC. It is translated as CASSLVAGGEQYF.

The genes are TRBV6-5 and TRBJ2-7, with TRBD2 as a possible D gene (6 bases). V gave up 4 bases and J gave up 0 bases, with 16 bases separating them. Germline-derived CDR1 and CDR2 are MNHEY and SVGAGI. CDR3 length equals 16 residues. For the CDR3, the DNA is TGTGCCAGCAGTTCCCCACGGGCGGGATTCTCCTACGAGCAGTACTTC. It translates to CASSSPRAGFSYEQYF.

This clone was detected a few times. The chain employs TRBV7-9 and TRBJ2-1; no clear D. Germline CDR1 reads SEHNR; CDR2 reads FQNEAQ (reference sequence). V was shortened by 5 bases and J by 1 base, with 12 bases between the two germline ends. The CDR3 covers 15 residues. The CDR3 DNA reads as TGTGCCAGCAGCCCGCGGCCCGTTTCCTACAATGAGCAGTTCTTC. This sequence encodes CASSPRPVSYNEQFF.

This chain connects TRBV5-1 to TRBJ1-2, with 11 bases fitting TRBD1. V trimming: 0 bases; J trimming: 7 bases; junction bases outside the gene matches: 5. The germline V gene has CDR1 SGHRS and CDR2 YFSETQ. This CDR3 has 15 residues. The CDR3 reads CASSLVPGTGGGYTF. CDR3 in DNA: TGCGCCAGCAGCTTGGTCCCCGGGACAGGGGGTGGCTACACCTTC.

V usage is TRBV4-2 and J usage is TRBJ1-2, with D unclear. CDR3 length equals 16 residues. V gave up 0 bases and J gave up 0 bases, with 11 bases separating them. The germline V gene has CDR1 LGHNA and CDR2 YNFKEQ. The CDR3 nucleotides read TGTGCCAGCAGCCAAGAGGTTACAGCTACTAACTATGGCTACACCTTC. Protein: CASSQEVTATNYGYTF.

The rearrangement links TRBV6-5 to TRBJ1-1, with a weak D call TRBD1 (6 bases). V lost 2 bases and J 5 bases, leaving 12 bases between the germline ends. The CDR3 spans 14 residues. The V gene's germline CDR1 is MNHEY and CDR2 SVGAGI. CDR3 sequence reads: CASSYSWGRTEAFF. The CDR3 region has the DNA TGTGCCAGCAGTTACAGCTGGGGGCGGACTGAAGCTTTCTTT.

The chain links TRBV5-1 to TRBJ2-5; D is uncertain. CDR1 is SGHRS and CDR2 is YFSETQ in the germline V gene. The CDR3 runs to 12 residues. Trimming stripped 7 bases from V and 5 bases from J, with 12 bases between. The CDR3 loop reads CASLGVEETQYF. CDR3 DNA: TGCGCCAGCCTTGGGGTGGAGGAGACCCAGTACTTC.

This clone was found once. The J gene is TRBJ2-1, the V gene TRBV20-1; D is perhaps TRBD2 (5 bases). V shed 3 bases and J shed 8 bases, with 17 bases lying between them. This CDR3 has 14 residues. CDR1 and CDR2 (germline): DFQATT, SNEGSKA (reference sequence). CDR3 sequence reads: CSASGVRGSDEQFF. The CDR3 DNA follows: TGCAGTGCTAGTGGAGTTCGGGGTTCGGATGAGCAGTTCTTC.

The chain employs TRBV5-1 and TRBJ1-3; no clear D gene. Trimming took off 4 bases at V and 0 bases at J, with 14 bases between the two ends. This CDR3 has 16 residues. Germline assignment: CDR1 SGHRS and CDR2 YFSETQ. The CDR3 nucleotides read TGCGCCAGCAGCGATGTGACACTGAGCTCTGGAAACACCATATATTTT. This sequence encodes CASSDVTLSSGNTIYF.

The J gene is TRBJ1-2, the V gene TRBV29-1; a weak D match, TRBD1 (6 bases). Germline V CDR1 and CDR2: SQVTM, ANQGSEA. Between the trimmed V and J ends, which lost 7 bases and 5 bases, there was a span of 17 bases. The CDR3 loop spans 13 amino acids. The CDR3 bases are TGCAGCGCTCTACACGGGACACTTTATGGCTACACCTTC. Its translation: CSALHGTLYGYTF.

The chain couples TRBV5-4 to TRBJ2-1, with TRBD2 matching 8 bases. There are 16 residues in the CDR3. The germline gives CDR1 SGHNT, CDR2 YYREEE (reference sequence). Trimming took 0 bases from V and 3 from J; bases not matched to a gene: 5. The CDR3 DNA follows: TGTGCCAGCAGCTTGGCCACTAGCGGAAGCTACAATGAGCAGTTCTTC. It translates to CASSLATSGSYNEQFF.

The V and J genes are TRBV5-1 and TRBJ2-5; D is uncertain. Germline CDR1 and CDR2: SGHRS and YFSETQ. The CDR3 is 14 residues long. V lost 0 bases to trimming and J lost 0 bases, with 6 bases between them. CDR3 sequence: CASSLAFNQETQYF. The CDR3 coding sequence is TGCGCCAGCAGCTTGGCCTTCAACCAAGAGACCCAGTACTTC.

CDR3 coding DNA: TGTGCCGGGGGCAATGAGCAGTTCTTC. Residues: CAGGNEQFF. This chain links TRBV30 with TRBJ2-1; either TRBD1 or TRBD2 may supply D (5 bases each). This CDR3 contains 9 residues. Trimming removed 8 bases at V and 6 bases at J, with 5 bases between. The germline CDR1 and CDR2 sequences are GTSNPN and SVGIG (reference sequence).

CDR3 sequence reads: CASSGPGTSGDQETQYF. For the CDR3, the DNA is TGTGCCAGCAGTGGGCCGGGGACTAGCGGGGACCAAGAGACCCAGTACTTC. The V gene is TRBV2, the J gene TRBJ2-5; 13 bases are shared with TRBD2. Per germline, CDR1 SNHLY and CDR2 FYNNEI. The CDR3 has 17 residues. The junction had 5 bases not matched to a gene; V was cut back by 4 bases and J by 0 bases.

The rearrangement links TRBV7-9 to TRBJ2-7; no firm D call. CDR1 SEHNR and CDR2 FQNEAQ come from the germline V gene (reference sequence). Trimming shortened V by 5 bases and J by 4 bases, and 24 bases separated the two germline ends. This CDR3 comprises 17 residues. The CDR3 loop is CASSPTPGPRGVYEQYF. The CDR3 DNA reads TGTGCCAGCAGCCCGACTCCGGGCCCACGCGGCGTTTACGAGCAGTACTTC.

V gene TRBV5-1 combines with J gene TRBJ2-7; D gene uncertain. Trimming removed 0 bases at V and 0 bases at J, with 4 bases between. The CDR3 consists of 13 residues. Germline V gene data show CDR1 as SGHRS and CDR2 as YFSETQ. The CDR3, as DNA: TGCGCCAGCAGCTTGGCGAGCTCCTACGAGCAGTACTTC. This translates into CASSLASSYEQYF. Full variable domain (outside the CDR3, taken from reference TRBV5-1 and TRBJ2-7): KAGVTQTPRYLIKTRGQQVTLSCSPISGHRSVSWYQQTPGQGLQFLFEYFSETQRNKGNFPGRFSGRQFSNSRSEMNVSTLELGDSALYLCASSLASSYEQYFGPGTRLTVT.

This clone was seen once. The chain combines TRBV18 with TRBJ2-7, with 7 nucleotides matching TRBD2. The CDR3 loop spans 16 amino acids. V trimming: 1 base; J trimming: 0 bases; junction bases outside the gene matches: 6. Germline V gene sequence: CDR1 KGHSH, CDR2 LQKENI. CDR3 amino acids: CASSPRGGSVSYEQYF. The DNA for the CDR3 is TGTGCCAGCTCACCACGGGGGGGTTCCGTCTCCTACGAGCAGTACTTC.

This clone was detected once. This chain connects TRBV6-5 to TRBJ1-1; D ambiguous. The CDR3 is 14 amino acids. The germline V gene has CDR1 MNHEY and CDR2 SVGAGI. The germline V and J ends were trimmed by 4 bases and 0 bases, with 9 bases remaining between them. CDR3: CASSFQTVNTEAFF. The CDR3 nucleotides are TGTGCCAGCAGTTTCCAAACTGTGAACACTGAAGCTTTCTTT.

With respect to this clone: A junction end diverges from the germline sequence, so it may reflect a read error. The chain has TRBV7-2 and TRBJ2-4; 8 bases align to TRBD2. The germline gives CDR1 SGHTA, CDR2 FQGNSA. The length of the CDR3 is 14 residues. In DNA, the CDR3 is TGTGCCAGCAGCTTAACCCGCCCGGGACTAGTGAGGAACTTC. This translates into CASSLTRPGLVRNF.